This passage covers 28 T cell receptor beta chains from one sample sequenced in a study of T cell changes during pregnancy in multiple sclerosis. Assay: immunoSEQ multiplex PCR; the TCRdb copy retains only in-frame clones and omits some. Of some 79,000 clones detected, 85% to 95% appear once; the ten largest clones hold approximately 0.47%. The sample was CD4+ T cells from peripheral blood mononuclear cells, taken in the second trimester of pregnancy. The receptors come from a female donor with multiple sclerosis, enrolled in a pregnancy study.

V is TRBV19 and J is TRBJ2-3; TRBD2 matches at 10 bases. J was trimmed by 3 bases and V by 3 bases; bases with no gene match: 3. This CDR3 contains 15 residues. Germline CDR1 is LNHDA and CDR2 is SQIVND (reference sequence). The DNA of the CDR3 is TGTGCCAGTAGTATGCTAGCGGGAGTAACAGATACGCAGTATTTT. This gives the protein CASSMLAGVTDTQYF.

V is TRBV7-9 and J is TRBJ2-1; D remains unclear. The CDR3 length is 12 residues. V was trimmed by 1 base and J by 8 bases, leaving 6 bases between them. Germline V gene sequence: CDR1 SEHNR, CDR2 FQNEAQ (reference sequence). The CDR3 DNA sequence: TGTGCCAGCAGCTTAGATGGCCATGAGCAGTTCTTC. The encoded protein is CASSLDGHEQFF. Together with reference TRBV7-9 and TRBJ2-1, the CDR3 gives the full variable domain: DTGVSQNPRHKITKRGQNVTFRCDPISEHNRLYWYRQTLGQGPEFLTYFQNEAQLEKSRLLSDRFSAERPKGSFSTLEIQRTEQGDSAMYLCASSLDGHEQFFGPGTRLTVL.

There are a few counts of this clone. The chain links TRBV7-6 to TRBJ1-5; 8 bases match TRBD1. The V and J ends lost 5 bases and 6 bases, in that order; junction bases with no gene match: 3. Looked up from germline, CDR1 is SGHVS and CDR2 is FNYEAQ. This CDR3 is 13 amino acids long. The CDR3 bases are TGTGCCAGCAGCCCCGACAGGGGTCAGCCCCAGCATTTT. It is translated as CASSPDRGQPQHF.

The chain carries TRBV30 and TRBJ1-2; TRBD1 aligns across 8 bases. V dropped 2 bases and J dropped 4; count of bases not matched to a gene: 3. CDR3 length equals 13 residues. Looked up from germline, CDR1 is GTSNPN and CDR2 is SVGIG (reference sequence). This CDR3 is CAWSTTGAYGYTF. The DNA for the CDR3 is TGTGCCTGGAGTACGACAGGGGCCTATGGCTACACCTTC.

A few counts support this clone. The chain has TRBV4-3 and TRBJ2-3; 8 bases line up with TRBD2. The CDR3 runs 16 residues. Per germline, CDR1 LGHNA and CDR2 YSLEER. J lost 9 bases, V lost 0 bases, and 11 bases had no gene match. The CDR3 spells CASSQDNPGGRGTQYF. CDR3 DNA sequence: TGCGCCAGCAGCCAAGATAATCCGGGGGGGAGGGGGACGCAGTATTTT.

CDR3 in DNA: TGCGCCAGCAGCTTGGACAGCTCTGGAAACACCATATATTTT. The encoded protein is CASSLDSSGNTIYF. This rearrangement joins TRBV5-1 to TRBJ1-3, with D unresolved. The V end lost 0 bases, the J end lost 0 bases, and 4 bases lay between the germline ends. CDR1 and CDR2 (germline): SGHRS, YFSETQ. CDR3 length: 14 amino acids.

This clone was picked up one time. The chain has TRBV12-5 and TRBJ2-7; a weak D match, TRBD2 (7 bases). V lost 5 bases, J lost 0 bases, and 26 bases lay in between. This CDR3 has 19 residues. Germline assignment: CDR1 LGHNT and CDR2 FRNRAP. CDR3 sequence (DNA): TGTGCTAGTGGTCCCTTGCGGGAGAAAGGGGGGGTAAGCTCCTACGAGCAGTACTTC. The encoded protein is CASGPLREKGGVSSYEQYF.

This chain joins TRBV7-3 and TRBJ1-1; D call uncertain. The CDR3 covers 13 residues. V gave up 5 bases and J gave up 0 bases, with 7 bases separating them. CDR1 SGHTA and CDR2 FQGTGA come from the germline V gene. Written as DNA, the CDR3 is TGTGCCAGCAGCCCGGCGGTGAACACTGAAGCTTTCTTT. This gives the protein CASSPAVNTEAFF.

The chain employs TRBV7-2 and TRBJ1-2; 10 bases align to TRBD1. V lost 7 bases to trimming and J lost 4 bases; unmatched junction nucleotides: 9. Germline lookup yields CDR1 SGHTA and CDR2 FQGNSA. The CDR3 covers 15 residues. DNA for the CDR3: TGTGCCAGCACCTCATCAGGACAGGGGGTCTATGGCTACACCTTC. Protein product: CASTSSGQGVYGYTF.

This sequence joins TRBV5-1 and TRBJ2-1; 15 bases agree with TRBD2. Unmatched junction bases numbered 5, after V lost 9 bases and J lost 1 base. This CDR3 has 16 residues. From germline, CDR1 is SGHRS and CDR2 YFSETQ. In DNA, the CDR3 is TGCGCCACCTCGGGACTAGCGGGGGGATCCTACAATGAGCAGTTCTTC. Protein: CATSGLAGGSYNEQFF.

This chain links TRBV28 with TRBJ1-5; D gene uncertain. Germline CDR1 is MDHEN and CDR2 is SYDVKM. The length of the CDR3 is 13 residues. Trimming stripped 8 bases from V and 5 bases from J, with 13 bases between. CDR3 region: CASWTHGYQPQHF. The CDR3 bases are TGTGCCAGCTGGACTCATGGGTATCAGCCCCAGCATTTT.

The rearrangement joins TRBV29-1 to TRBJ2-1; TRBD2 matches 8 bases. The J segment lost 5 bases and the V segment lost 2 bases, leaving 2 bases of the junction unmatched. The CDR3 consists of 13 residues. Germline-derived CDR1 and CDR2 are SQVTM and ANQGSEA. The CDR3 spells CSVEIAGHNEQFF. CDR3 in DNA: TGCAGCGTTGAAATAGCGGGGCACAATGAGCAGTTCTTC.

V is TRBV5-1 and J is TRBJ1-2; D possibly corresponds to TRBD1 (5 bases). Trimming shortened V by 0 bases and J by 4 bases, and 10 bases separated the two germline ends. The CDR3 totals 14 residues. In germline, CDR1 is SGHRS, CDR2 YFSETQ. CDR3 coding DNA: TGCGCCAGCAGCTTGGAGGGGCTTCCCTATGGCTACACCTTC. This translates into CASSLEGLPYGYTF.

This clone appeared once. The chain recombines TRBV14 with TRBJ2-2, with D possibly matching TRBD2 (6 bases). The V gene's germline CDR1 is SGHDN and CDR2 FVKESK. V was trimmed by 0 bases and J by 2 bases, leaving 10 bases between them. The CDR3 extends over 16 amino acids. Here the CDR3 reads CASSQDGGVNTGELFF. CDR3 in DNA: TGTGCCAGCAGCCAAGACGGGGGAGTCAACACCGGGGAGCTGTTTTTT.

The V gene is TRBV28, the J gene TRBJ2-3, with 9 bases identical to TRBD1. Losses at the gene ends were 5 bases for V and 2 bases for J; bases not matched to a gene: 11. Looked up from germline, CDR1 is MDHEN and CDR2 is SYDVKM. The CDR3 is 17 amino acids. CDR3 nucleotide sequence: TGTGCCAGCAGTGGAAACCGGGACAGGGCCCTCACAGATACGCAGTATTTT. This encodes CASSGNRDRALTDTQYF.

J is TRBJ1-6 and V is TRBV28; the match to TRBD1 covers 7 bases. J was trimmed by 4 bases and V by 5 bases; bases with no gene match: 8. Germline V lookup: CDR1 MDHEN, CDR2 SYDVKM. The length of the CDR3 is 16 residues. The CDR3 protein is CASSPYGTAYNSPLHF. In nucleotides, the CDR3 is TGTGCCAGCAGTCCATACGGGACAGCGTATAATTCACCCCTCCACTTT.

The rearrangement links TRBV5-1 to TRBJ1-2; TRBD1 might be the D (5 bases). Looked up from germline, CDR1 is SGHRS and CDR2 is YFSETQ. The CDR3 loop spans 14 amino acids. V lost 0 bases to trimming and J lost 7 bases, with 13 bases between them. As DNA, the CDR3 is TGCGCCAGCAGCTTGGACCCCACAGGTGTTGGCTACACCTTC. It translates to CASSLDPTGVGYTF.

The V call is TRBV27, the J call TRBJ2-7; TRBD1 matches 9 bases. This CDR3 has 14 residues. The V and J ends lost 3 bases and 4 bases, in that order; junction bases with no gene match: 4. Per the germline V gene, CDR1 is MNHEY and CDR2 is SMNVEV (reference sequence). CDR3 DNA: TGTGCCAGCAGTTTTGTGGGACAGGGTTACGAGCAGTACTTC. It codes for CASSFVGQGYEQYF.

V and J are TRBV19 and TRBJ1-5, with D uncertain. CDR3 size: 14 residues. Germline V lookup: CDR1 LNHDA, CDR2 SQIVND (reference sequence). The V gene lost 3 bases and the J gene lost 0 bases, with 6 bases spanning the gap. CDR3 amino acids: CASSIEYSNQPQHF. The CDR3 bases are TGTGCCAGTAGTATTGAGTATAGCAATCAGCCCCAGCATTTT.

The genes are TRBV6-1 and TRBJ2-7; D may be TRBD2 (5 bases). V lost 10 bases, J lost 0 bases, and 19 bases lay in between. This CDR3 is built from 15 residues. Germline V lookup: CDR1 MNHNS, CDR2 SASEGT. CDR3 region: CATMRVTLSSYEQYF. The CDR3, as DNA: TGTGCCACCATGAGGGTGACGCTGAGCTCCTACGAGCAGTACTTC.

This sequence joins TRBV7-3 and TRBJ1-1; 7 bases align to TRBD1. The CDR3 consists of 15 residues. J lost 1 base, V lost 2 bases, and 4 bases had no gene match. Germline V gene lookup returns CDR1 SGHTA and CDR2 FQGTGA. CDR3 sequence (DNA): TGTGCCAGCAGCTTAGACCGGGACAGGAACACTGAAGCTTTCTTT. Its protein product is CASSLDRDRNTEAFF. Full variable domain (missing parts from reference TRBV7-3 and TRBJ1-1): GAGVSQTPSNKVTEKGKYVELRCDPISGHTALYWYRQSLGQGPEFLIYFQGTGAADDSGLPNDRFFAVRPEGSVSTLKIQRTERGDSAVYLCASSLDRDRNTEAFFGQGTRLTVV.

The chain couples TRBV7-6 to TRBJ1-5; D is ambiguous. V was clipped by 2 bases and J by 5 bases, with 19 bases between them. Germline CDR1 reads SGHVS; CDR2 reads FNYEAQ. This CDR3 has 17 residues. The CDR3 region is CASSLPSGENEDQPQHF. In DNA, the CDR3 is TGTGCCAGCAGCTTACCCAGCGGGGAGAATGAGGATCAGCCCCAGCATTTT.

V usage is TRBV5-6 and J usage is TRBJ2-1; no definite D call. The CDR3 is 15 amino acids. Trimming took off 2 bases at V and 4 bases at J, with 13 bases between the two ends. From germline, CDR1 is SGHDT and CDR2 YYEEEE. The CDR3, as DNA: TGTGCCAGCAGCTTTATGAACAGACCTTACAATGAGCAGTTCTTC. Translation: CASSFMNRPYNEQFF.

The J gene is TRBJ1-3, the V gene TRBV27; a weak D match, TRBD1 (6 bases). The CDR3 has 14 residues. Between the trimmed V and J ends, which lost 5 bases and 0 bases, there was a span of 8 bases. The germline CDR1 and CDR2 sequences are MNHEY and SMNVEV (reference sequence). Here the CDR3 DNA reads TGTGCCAGCAGTGCAGGGGTCTCTGGAAACACCATATATTTT. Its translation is CASSAGVSGNTIYF.

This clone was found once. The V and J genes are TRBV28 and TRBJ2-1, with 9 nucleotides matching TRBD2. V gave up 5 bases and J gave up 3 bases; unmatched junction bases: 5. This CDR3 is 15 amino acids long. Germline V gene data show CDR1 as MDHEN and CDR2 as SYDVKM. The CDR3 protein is CASSLTSGYYNEQFF. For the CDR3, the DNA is TGTGCCAGCAGTCTGACTAGCGGATACTACAATGAGCAGTTCTTC.

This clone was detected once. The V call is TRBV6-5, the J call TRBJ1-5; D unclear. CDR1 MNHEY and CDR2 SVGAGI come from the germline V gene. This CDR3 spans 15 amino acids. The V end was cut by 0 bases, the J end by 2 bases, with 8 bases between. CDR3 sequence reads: CASSYSFPGNQPQHF. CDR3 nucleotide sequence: TGTGCCAGCAGTTACTCGTTCCCAGGCAATCAGCCCCAGCATTTT.

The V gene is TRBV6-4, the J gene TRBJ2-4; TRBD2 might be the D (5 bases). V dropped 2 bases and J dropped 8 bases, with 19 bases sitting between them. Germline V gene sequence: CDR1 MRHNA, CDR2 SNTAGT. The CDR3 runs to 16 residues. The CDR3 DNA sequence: TGTGCCAGCAGTGACAAAAGGAGGACGGGCCCAGACATTCAGTACTTC. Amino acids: CASSDKRRTGPDIQYF.

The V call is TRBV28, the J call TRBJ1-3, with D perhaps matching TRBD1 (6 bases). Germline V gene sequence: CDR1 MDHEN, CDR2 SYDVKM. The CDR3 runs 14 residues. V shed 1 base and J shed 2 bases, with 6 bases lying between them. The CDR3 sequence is CASSLSGAGNTIYF. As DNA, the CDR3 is TGTGCCAGCAGTTTATCAGGGGCTGGAAACACCATATATTTT.